The sequence of this T cell receptor beta chain was determined in a study of cytomegalovirus exposure and HLA in healthy donors. Study-wide findings and caveats: Clusters of TCRs from the first cohort tended to co-occur in the approximately 130 validation repertoires (as a later analysis found).

Here immunoSEQ multiplex PCR was the method, and the copy in TCRdb shows in-frame clones only, minus some. Of nearly 200,000 clones listed, more than 65% are singletons. V lost 4 bases to trimming and J lost 4 bases, with 19 bases between them. CDR1 is SGHDT, CDR2 YYEEEE, per germline. The CDR3 spans 16 residues. Concerning this clone itself: Its antigen is as yet unknown.

Sequenced: PBMCs. The chain has TRBV5-6 and TRBJ2-3; a possible D gene is TRBD2 (5 bases). The TCR sequence derives from a woman aged 25 to 39 in good health and CMV-seropositive. The CDR3 sequence is CASSPLLGGGSDTQYF. The CDR3 bases are TGTGCCAGCAGCCCCTTACTAGGAGGAGGTTCAGATACGCAGTATTTT.